A single sample is the source of the 27 T cell receptor beta chains below, sequenced in a study of CD8+CD57+ T cells in acquired aplastic anemia. TCR beta VDJ combinations and CDR3 sequences were profiled from genomic DNA. TCRdb redid the calling of the reads with MiXCR, one entry per CDR3 protein. Among more than 250,000 distinct CDR3 sequences listed, 82% were seen once. The patients chosen for sequencing had shown expansion of CD8+CD57+ cells (detected by flow cytometry). Sequencing was performed on sorted CD4+, CD8+, or CD8+CD57+ T cells (not recorded which) from PBMCs. These receptors originate from a human donor with aplastic anemia.

The chain is built from TRBV7-8 and TRBJ2-7; perhaps D is TRBD1 or TRBD2 (5 bases each). V lost 6 bases and J lost 8, with 26 bases in between. CDR3 length equals 16 residues. Germline-derived CDR1 and CDR2 are SGHVS and FQNEAQ. The CDR3, as DNA: TGTGCCAGCAGGACCCCGGGGCAGGCGAAACTGGCCAAGCAGTACGTC. The encoded protein is CASRTPGQAKLAKQYV.

A note on this clonotype: This CDR3 is missing its conserved last phenylalanine or tryptophan, likely due to a read error. It is unclear where the CDR3 begins or ends on the DNA, so no DNA is shown, and the CDR3 is as TCRdb lists it. The V gene is TRBV2, the J gene TRBJ2-3; the listed D gene, TRBD1, was not tested against the DNA. Germline values: CDR1 SNHLY, CDR2 FYNNEI. The CDR3 is 14 amino acids long, termini counted. CDR3 loop: CASSVGGSHDQHFV.

Worth noting for this clonotype: The germline gene is not matched at one end of the junction; a read error may be the cause. The chain joins TRBV11-3 to TRBJ1-5, with D possibly being TRBD1 (5 bases). Germline V gives CDR1 SGHNT, CDR2 YENEEA. The CDR3 is 15 amino acids. This chain's CDR3 is CASSVDLAGNQPQHF. The CDR3 region has the DNA TGTGCCAGCAGCGTAGATCTCGCAGGGAATCAGCCCCAGCATTTT.

The gene calls are TRBV7-8 and TRBJ1-1; tentatively, D is TRBD1 (5 bases). V was shortened by 3 bases and J by 12 bases, with 23 bases between the two germline ends. CDR1 and CDR2 (germline): SGHVS, FQNEAQ. The length of the CDR3 is 15 residues. This CDR3 is CASSFHPAGTTQSFF. CDR3 coding DNA: TGTGCCAGCAGCTTTCATCCAGCAGGGACCACCCAATCTTTCTTT. The variable domain in full, completed from reference TRBV7-8 and TRBJ1-1, reads GAGVSQSPRYKVAKRGQDVALRCDPISGHVSLFWYQQALGQGPEFLTYFQNEAQLDKSGLPSDRFFAERPEGSVSTLKIQRTQQEDSAVYLCASSFHPAGTTQSFFGQGTRLTVV.

To note about this clonotype: Sequence at one end of the junction differs from germline and may be a read error. V usage is TRBV7-6 and J usage is TRBJ2-3; maybe TRBD1 (5 bases). CDR1 is SGHVS and CDR2 is FNYEAQ in the germline V gene. The CDR3 loop spans 14 amino acids. The CDR3 bases are TGTGCCAGCAGTTCAGACAGAGGCAATTATCCCCCCCACTTT. Its protein product is CASSSDRGNYPPHF.

As to this clonotype: Since the CDR3 does not end with the conserved phenylalanine or tryptophan, this likely comes from a read error. Because the CDR3's place on the DNA is in doubt, the DNA is left out and the CDR3 is given as listed by TCRdb. The chain combines TRBV7-8 with TRBJ2-4; TRBD2 reflects the table's D call only, with no check against the DNA. Germline CDR1 and CDR2: SGHVS and FQNEAQ. Ends included, the CDR3 has 12 residues. Here the CDR3 reads CASSLAGGIESY.

With respect to this clonotype: One junction end does not reproduce the germline sequence, and a read error may be involved. The chain has TRBV6-4 and TRBJ2-1; 7 nucleotides line up with TRBD2. Germline values: CDR1 MRHNA, CDR2 SNTAGT. The CDR3 covers 15 residues. DNA for the CDR3: TGTGCCAGCTCCACCCTTGCGGGAGTGGGTAATGAGCGGTTCTTC. It specifies CASSTLAGVGNERFF.

This sequence joins TRBV9 and TRBJ2-7, with 11 positions matching TRBD2. The CDR3 totals 15 residues. Trimming cost V 3 bases and J 9 bases; bases outside gene matches: 11. Per the germline V gene, CDR1 is SGDLS and CDR2 is YYNGEE. CDR3 sequence reads: CASSAGTSGIDTQYV. CDR3 nucleotides: TGTGCCAGCAGCGCCGGGACTAGCGGAATAGATACGCAGTACGTC.

Points on this clonotype: Germline and junction disagree at one end, which may indicate a read error. The chain employs TRBV11-3 and TRBJ2-5; D unclear. The length of the CDR3 is 14 residues. Germline lookup yields CDR1 SGHNT and CDR2 YENEEA. The CDR3 reads CATSLGLAQETQYF. CDR3 in DNA: TGTGCCACCAGCTTAGGTCTGGCACAAGAGACCCAGTACTTC.

CDR3 sequence (DNA): TGTGCCAGTAGTATTGCTCCAGACGGGACAGCCCTTTCCTACGAGCAGTACGTC. This gives the protein CASSIAPDGTALSYEQYV. The rearrangement joins TRBV19 to TRBJ2-7, with 7 bases matching TRBD1. The CDR3 has 18 amino acids. The trim removed 3 bases at V and 1 base at J, leaving 15 bases unmatched. Germline loops: CDR1 LNHDA, CDR2 SQIVND (reference sequence).

For this clonotype: The junction differs from germline at one of its ends, possibly a read error. This chain joins TRBV9 and TRBJ2-5; perhaps TRBD1 as D (5 bases). This CDR3 is built from 14 residues. CDR1 SGDLS and CDR2 YYNGEE come from the germline V gene. The CDR3 sequence: CASSLLVSQENQYF. CDR3 bases: TGTGCCAGCAGCTTATTAGTATCACAGGAGAACCAGTACTTC.

The rearrangement uses TRBV7-8 and TRBJ2-1; D gene unclear. There are 16 residues in the CDR3. Trimming shortened V by 1 base and J by 8 bases, and 18 bases separated the two germline ends. Germline V gene data show CDR1 as SGHVS and CDR2 as FQNEAQ. CDR3 in DNA: TGTGCCAGCAGCTTAGAAAGAAGTGCGGATAGGCATGAGCAGTTCTTC. Amino acids: CASSLERSADRHEQFF.

The chain carries TRBV2 and TRBJ1-1; D is uncertain. Trimming took off 1 base at V and 10 bases at J, with 7 bases between the two ends. Germline CDR1 and CDR2: SNHLY and FYNNEI. This CDR3 is built from 11 residues. The CDR3 is CASSEVIPAFF. The CDR3 DNA reads as TGTGCCAGCAGTGAAGTCATTCCAGCTTTCTTT.

This clonotype was detected once. The rearrangement links TRBV19 to TRBJ2-7; TRBD1 matches 7 bases. CDR1 is LNHDA and CDR2 is SQIVND in the germline V gene (reference sequence). The CDR3 has 18 amino acids. Written as DNA, the CDR3 is TGTGCCAGCAGTATTCAGCCAGACGGGACAGCCCTTTCCTATGGGCAGTACGTC. Translation: CASSIQPDGTALSYGQYV.

V gene TRBV5-6 combines with J gene TRBJ1-2; D is uncertain. This CDR3 contains 15 residues. In germline, CDR1 is SGHDT, CDR2 YYEEEE. Trimming removed 0 bases from V and 7 bases from J, with 16 bases in between. CDR3 nucleotides: TGTGCCAGCAGCTTGGAGGCCGGACCCATCGGTGGCTACACCTTC. As protein: CASSLEAGPIGGYTF.

As concerns this clonotype: In this CDR3 the conserved last residue, phenylalanine or tryptophan, is missing, so a read error is likely. Because the CDR3's place on the DNA is in doubt, the DNA is left out and the CDR3 is given as listed by TCRdb. The V call is TRBV2, the J call TRBJ2-3; no check of the table's D call, TRBD1, against the DNA was made. Ends included, the CDR3 has 15 residues. Germline values: CDR1 SNHLY, CDR2 FYNNEI. The CDR3 sequence is CASGDGATGTQYFGL.

For this clonotype: Since the CDR3 does not end with the conserved phenylalanine or tryptophan, this likely comes from a read error. The DNA is left out, because the CDR3 cannot be placed on it with certainty; the CDR3 is given as TCRdb lists it. The CDR3 is CASGDGGTDTQYVYPG. This chain uses TRBV2 with TRBJ1-2; the table's TRBD1 call for D was not verified on the DNA. Germline CDR1 is SNHLY and CDR2 is FYNNEI. The CDR3 is 16 amino acids long, termini counted.

The chain recombines TRBV5-1 with TRBJ1-1, with D uncertain. V was pared by 7 bases and J by 3 bases, with 10 bases between. The CDR3 contains 12 residues. Germline loops: CDR1 SGHRS, CDR2 YFSETQ. The CDR3: CASSTSDTEAFF. The CDR3 DNA sequence: TGCGCCAGCTCCACCAGCGACACTGAAGCTTTCTTT.

In the case of this clonotype: Mismatch with germline at one junction end may stem from a read error. The J gene is TRBJ1-6, the V gene TRBV6-6, with D unresolved. Germline CDR1 is MNHNY and CDR2 is SVGAGI (reference sequence). This CDR3 has 13 residues. The CDR3: CASSKALNSPLHF. CDR3 nucleotides: TGTGCCAGCAGTAAGGCGTTAAATTCACCCCTCCACTTC.

V gene TRBV7-2 combines with J gene TRBJ1-2, with D uncertain. Germline assignment: CDR1 SGHTA and CDR2 FQGNSA. CDR3 length: 16 amino acids. With 2 bases removed from V and 11 bases from J, the gap between germline ends came to 24 bases. The CDR3 spells CASSLRHPSYNYQYTF. The CDR3 DNA follows: TGTGCCAGCAGCTTACGCCACCCCTCCTACAATTATCAGTACACCTTC.

About this clonotype itself: The DNA is left out, because the CDR3 cannot be placed on it with certainty; the CDR3 is given as TCRdb lists it. The gene calls are TRBV7-9 and TRBJ2-7; TRBD1 was called by the table and not checked on the DNA. The V gene's germline CDR1 is SEHNR and CDR2 FQNEAQ (reference sequence). The CDR3 has 15 amino acids, counting both end residues. CDR3: CAIPDRTEAFFGQYF.

The rearrangement links TRBV24-1 to TRBJ1-6; D is uncertain. Germline V gives CDR1 KGHDR, CDR2 SFDVKD. The CDR3 is 15 residues long. Trimming removed 9 bases at V and 13 bases at J, with 24 bases between. CDR3: CATFLSSPFNHPLHF. CDR3 nucleotides: TGTGCCACCTTCCTAAGCAGTCCTTTTAATCACCCCCTCCACTTT.

This clonotype came up once. V is TRBV15 and J is TRBJ2-7; tentative D call: TRBD2 (7 bases). V was cut by 5 bases and J by 6 bases, with 17 bases left in between. The germline V gene has CDR1 LNHNV and CDR2 YYDKDF (reference sequence). The CDR3 spans 14 residues. CDR3 sequence (DNA): TGTGCCACCAGCGGCGGGGGCCATGCCTCCGAGCAGTACTTC. It yields the protein CATSGGGHASEQYF. Using reference TRBV15 and TRBJ2-7 for the parts outside the CDR3, the full variable domain is DAMVIQNPRYQVTQFGKPVTLSCSQTLNHNVMYWYQQKSSQAPKLLFHYYDKDFNNEADTPDNFQSRRPNTSFCFLDIRSPGLGDTAMYLCATSGGGHASEQYFGPGTRLTVT.

This clonotype was detected only once. V gene TRBV20-1 combines with J gene TRBJ1-2, with TRBD1 as a possible D gene (5 bases). Trimming pared 5 bases from V and 7 bases from J, leaving 11 bases between. Germline-derived CDR1 and CDR2 are DFQATT and SNEGSKA (reference sequence). The CDR3 has 11 residues. The CDR3 DNA is TGCAGTGCTCGGCAGGGTGCTGGCTACACCTTC. This encodes CSARQGAGYTF.

The rearrangement links TRBV20-1 to TRBJ1-1; D gene unclear. The CDR3 contains 15 residues. Per the germline V gene, CDR1 is DFQATT and CDR2 is SNEGSKA (reference sequence). Trimming took 3 bases from V and 3 from J, leaving 17 bases between them. The CDR3 DNA sequence: TGCAGTGCTAGTAAGGCCCTTAGCAAGCACACTGAAGCTTTCTTT. Its protein product is CSASKALSKHTEAFF.

The V and J genes are TRBV9 and TRBJ2-3; TRBD2 matches 7 bases. The J call may be incorrect, as the DNA end agrees better with TRBJ2-7. Germline loops: CDR1 SGDLS, CDR2 YYNGEE. The CDR3 is 12 residues long. The CDR3 bases are TGTGCCAGCAGAGGAGCGGGGAACATGCAGTACTTC. Translation: CASRGAGNMQYF.

This sequence joins TRBV2 and TRBJ2-1; D remains ambiguous. This CDR3 has 13 residues. Germline-derived CDR1 and CDR2 are SNHLY and FYNNEI. V shed 3 bases and J shed 8 bases, with 11 bases lying between them. This CDR3 is CASSDVGNHEQFF. The CDR3, as DNA: TGTGCCAGCAGTGATGTGGGGAATCATGAGCAGTTCTTC.